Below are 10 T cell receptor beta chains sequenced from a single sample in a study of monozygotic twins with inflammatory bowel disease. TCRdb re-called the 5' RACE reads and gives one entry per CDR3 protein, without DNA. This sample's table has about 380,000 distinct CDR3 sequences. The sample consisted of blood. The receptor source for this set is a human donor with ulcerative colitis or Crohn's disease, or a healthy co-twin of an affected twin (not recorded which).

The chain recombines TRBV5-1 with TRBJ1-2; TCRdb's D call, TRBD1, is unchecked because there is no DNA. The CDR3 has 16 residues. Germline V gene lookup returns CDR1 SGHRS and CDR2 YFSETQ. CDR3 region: CASRPLLIQGLRGYTF. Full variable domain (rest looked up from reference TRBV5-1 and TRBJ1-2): KAGVTQTPRYLIKTRGQQVTLSCSPISGHRSVSWYQQTPGQGLQFLFEYFSETQRNKGNFPGRFSGRQFSNSRSEMNVSTLELGDSALYLCASRPLLIQGLRGYTFGSGTRLTVV.

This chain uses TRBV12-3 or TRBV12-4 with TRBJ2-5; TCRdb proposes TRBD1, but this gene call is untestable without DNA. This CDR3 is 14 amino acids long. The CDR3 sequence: CARSSGGAGETQYF.

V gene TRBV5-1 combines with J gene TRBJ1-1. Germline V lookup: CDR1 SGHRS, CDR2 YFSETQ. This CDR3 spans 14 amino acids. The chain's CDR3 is CASSLRQKNTEAFF.

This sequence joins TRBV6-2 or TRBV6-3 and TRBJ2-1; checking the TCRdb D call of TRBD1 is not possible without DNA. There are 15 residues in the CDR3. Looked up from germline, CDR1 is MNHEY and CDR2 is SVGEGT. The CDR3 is CASSYSRDTPGEQFF.

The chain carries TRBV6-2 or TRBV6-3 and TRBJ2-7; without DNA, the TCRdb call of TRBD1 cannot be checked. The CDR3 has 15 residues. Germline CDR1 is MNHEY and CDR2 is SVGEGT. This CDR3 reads CASSDWDRAAYEQYF.

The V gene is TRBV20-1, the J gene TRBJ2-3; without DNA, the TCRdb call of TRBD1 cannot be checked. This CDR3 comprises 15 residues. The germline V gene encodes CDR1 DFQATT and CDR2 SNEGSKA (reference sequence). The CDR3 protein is CSARHRGRGTDTQYF.

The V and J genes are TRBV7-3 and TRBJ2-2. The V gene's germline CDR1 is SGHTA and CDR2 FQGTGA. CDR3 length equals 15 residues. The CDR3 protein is CASSFTPNPTGELFF.

This chain's CDR3 is CASSYGGTPVTGELFF. V is TRBV6-5 and J is TRBJ2-2. CDR1 is MNHEY, CDR2 SVGAGI, per germline. The CDR3 is 16 amino acids.

Here the CDR3 reads CASSQDRRAGYTF. The V and J genes are TRBV7-2 and TRBJ1-2; TCRdb lists TRBD1, though no DNA is available to test this call. Germline assignment: CDR1 SGHTA and CDR2 FQGNSA. The CDR3 covers 13 residues.

This CDR3 is CASSLAPGTGERDSYNSPLHF. This chain joins TRBV27 and TRBJ1-6; the TCRdb call, TRBD1, lacks DNA for checking. Germline assignment: CDR1 MNHEY and CDR2 SMNVEV (reference sequence). The CDR3 totals 21 residues.